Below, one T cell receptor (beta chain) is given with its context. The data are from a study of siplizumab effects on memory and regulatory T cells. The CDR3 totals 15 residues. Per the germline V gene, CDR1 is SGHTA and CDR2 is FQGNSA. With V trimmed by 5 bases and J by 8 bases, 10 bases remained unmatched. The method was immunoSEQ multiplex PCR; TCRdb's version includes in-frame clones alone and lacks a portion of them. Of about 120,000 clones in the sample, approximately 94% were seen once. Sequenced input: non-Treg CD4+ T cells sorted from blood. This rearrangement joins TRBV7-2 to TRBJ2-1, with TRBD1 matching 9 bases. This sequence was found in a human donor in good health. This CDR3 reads CASSAGQGLGYEQFF. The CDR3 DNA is TGTGCCAGCAGCGCGGGACAGGGCCTGGGCTATGAGCAGTTCTTC.